Shown below are 9 T cell receptor beta chains from a single sample sequenced in a study of blood T cell repertoires in COVID-19. Generated by immunoSEQ multiplex PCR, the TCRdb table keeps only in-frame clones and is missing some. The sample holds over 75,000 clones, 82% seen once. The sequenced sample was peripheral blood. Receptors originate from a woman of 80 years or more with acute or convalescent COVID-19.

V usage is TRBV29-1 and J usage is TRBJ2-1; D is perhaps TRBD2 (5 bases). The CDR3 loop spans 12 amino acids. Germline CDR1 and CDR2: SQVTM and ANQGSEA. The ends were cut back, 4 bases at V and 5 bases at J, with 9 bases in the middle. The CDR3 nucleotides are TGCAGCGTTGTACTAGACCACAATGAGCAGTTCTTC. Its translation: CSVVLDHNEQFF.

This chain joins TRBV2 and TRBJ1-1, with no clear D. CDR3 size: 13 residues. The germline gives CDR1 SNHLY, CDR2 FYNNEI. The V end was cut by 4 bases, the J end by 5 bases, with 11 bases between. The CDR3 loop reads CASSGPGATEAFF. DNA for the CDR3: TGTGCCAGCAGTGGACCCGGAGCTACTGAAGCTTTCTTT. The full variable domain, completed using reference TRBV2 and TRBJ1-1, is EPEVTQTPSHQVTQMGQEVILRCVPISNHLYFYWYRQILGQKVEFLVSFYNNEISEKSEIFDDQFSVERPDGSNFTLKIRSTKLEDSAMYFCASSGPGATEAFFGQGTRLTVV.

V gene TRBV18 combines with J gene TRBJ2-1; TRBD2 aligns across 8 bases. This CDR3 contains 16 residues. CDR1 is KGHSH, CDR2 LQKENI, per germline. Trimming at V came to 4 bases and at J to 8 bases, leaving 13 bases not matched to a gene. CDR3 sequence reads: CASSLPGTRVFDEQFF. The CDR3 bases are TGTGCCAGCTCACTTCCCGGGACTAGGGTTTTCGATGAGCAGTTCTTC. Together with reference TRBV18 and TRBJ2-1, the CDR3 gives the full variable domain: NAGVMQNPRHLVRRRGQEARLRCSPMKGHSHVYWYRQLPEEGLKFMVYLQKENIIDESGMPKERFSAEFPKEGPSILRIQQVVRGDSAAYFCASSLPGTRVFDEQFFGPGTRLTVL.

This clone was counted only a few times. The chain joins TRBV11-2 to TRBJ2-3; D is perhaps TRBD1 (6 bases). Germline CDR1 and CDR2: SGHAT and FQNNGV. This CDR3 has 15 residues. V lost 3 bases and J lost 0, with 10 bases in between. CDR3 in DNA: TGTGCCAGCAGCTTTTGGGACACCAGCACAGATACGCAGTATTTT. This translates into CASSFWDTSTDTQYF. Complete variable domain (other parts from reference TRBV11-2 and TRBJ2-3): EAGVAQSPRYKIIEKRQSVAFWCNPISGHATLYWYQQILGQGPKLLIQFQNNGVVDDSQLPKDRFSAERLKGVDSTLKIQPAKLEDSAVYLCASSFWDTSTDTQYFGPGTRLTVL.

The rearrangement uses TRBV19 and TRBJ1-3; D remains ambiguous. The CDR3 is made up of 16 amino acids. V was clipped by 4 bases and J by 0 bases, with 13 bases between them. The germline CDR1 and CDR2 sequences are LNHDA and SQIVND (reference sequence). The CDR3 here is CASSKGSLLSGNTIYF. Written as DNA, the CDR3 is TGTGCCAGTAGTAAAGGGAGCCTACTCTCTGGAAACACCATATATTTT.

The chain couples TRBV7-9 to TRBJ1-6; D is uncertain. CDR3 size: 16 residues. CDR1 is SEHNR, CDR2 FQNEAQ, per germline (reference sequence). V lost 1 base and J lost 3, with 10 bases in between. CDR3 in DNA: TGTGCCAGCAGCTTAGGCAGCAGCGGCTATAATTCACCCCTCCACTTT. Protein sequence: CASSLGSSGYNSPLHF.

The chain carries TRBV7-9 and TRBJ2-2; 11 nucleotides match TRBD1. The CDR3 loop spans 18 amino acids. With 5 bases clipped from V and 2 bases from J, the junction kept 10 bases outside the gene matches. Germline V lookup: CDR1 SEHNR, CDR2 FQNEAQ (reference sequence). The DNA for the CDR3 is TGTGCCAGCAGCAAACCCGGGACAGGGGGTCGAAACACCGGGGAGCTGTTTTTT. Translation: CASSKPGTGGRNTGELFF.

The chain uses TRBV11-2 and TRBJ2-3; maybe TRBD2 (5 bases). CDR3 size: 17 residues. Germline assignment: CDR1 SGHAT and CDR2 FQNNGV. V dropped 5 bases and J dropped 3 bases, with 21 bases sitting between them. CDR3 in amino acids: CASSPTSGSGLTDTQYF. CDR3 sequence (DNA): TGTGCCAGCAGCCCTACGTCGGGAAGCGGCCTTACAGATACGCAGTATTTT. The variable domain in full, with the rest retrieved from reference TRBV11-2 and TRBJ2-3, is EAGVAQSPRYKIIEKRQSVAFWCNPISGHATLYWYQQILGQGPKLLIQFQNNGVVDDSQLPKDRFSAERLKGVDSTLKIQPAKLEDSAVYLCASSPTSGSGLTDTQYFGPGTRLTVL.

In its sample, this clone was seen a few times. This rearrangement joins TRBV25-1 to TRBJ1-5; D is uncertain. Germline values: CDR1 MGHDK, CDR2 SYGVNS. Deletions cut 4 bases from V and 0 bases from J, with 10 bases between. This CDR3 region has 15 residues. CDR3 DNA: TGTGCCAGCAGTGTACAGTTGGATAGCAATCAGCCCCAGCATTTT. It encodes CASSVQLDSNQPQHF.